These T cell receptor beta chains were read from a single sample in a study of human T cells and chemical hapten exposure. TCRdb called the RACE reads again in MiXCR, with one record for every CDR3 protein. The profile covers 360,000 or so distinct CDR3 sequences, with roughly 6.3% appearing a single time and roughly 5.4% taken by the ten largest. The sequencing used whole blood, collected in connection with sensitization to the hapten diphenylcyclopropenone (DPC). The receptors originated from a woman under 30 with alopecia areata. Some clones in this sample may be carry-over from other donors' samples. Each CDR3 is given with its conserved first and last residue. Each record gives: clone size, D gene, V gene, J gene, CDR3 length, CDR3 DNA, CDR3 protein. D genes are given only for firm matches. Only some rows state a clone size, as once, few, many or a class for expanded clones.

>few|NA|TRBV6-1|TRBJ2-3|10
TGTGCCAGTGGGTCGGTAACGCAGTATTTT
CASGSVTQYF
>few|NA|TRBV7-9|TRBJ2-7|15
TGTGCCAGCAGCCCGGGGAGGAGAGGAACTCGGGAGCAGTACTTC
CASSPGRRGTREQYF
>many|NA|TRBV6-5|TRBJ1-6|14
TGTGCCAGCAAAATTCCGGGGAGGAATTCACCCCTCCACTTT
CASKIPGRNSPLHF
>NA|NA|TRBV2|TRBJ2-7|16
TGTGCCAGCAGTGAAGCCCCCGGAGAGAACTTCTACGAGCAGTACTTC
CASSEAPGENFYEQYF
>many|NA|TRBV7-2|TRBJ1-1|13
TGTGCCAGCAGCCTCAGGTCGGCAGCTGAAGCTTTCTTT
CASSLRSAAEAFF
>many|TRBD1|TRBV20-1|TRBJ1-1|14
TGCAGTGCTAGAGAGGGACAGGCTGGGACTGAAGCTTTCTTT
CSAREGQAGTEAFF
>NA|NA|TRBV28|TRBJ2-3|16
TGTGCCAGCAGTTTTACAGGCGCCGGAAGCACAGATACGCAGTATTTT
CASSFTGAGSTDTQYF
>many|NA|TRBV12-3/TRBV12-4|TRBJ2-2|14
TGTGCCAGCACCGACCGGGAAGGAGCCGGGGAGCTGTTTTTT
CASTDREGAGELFF
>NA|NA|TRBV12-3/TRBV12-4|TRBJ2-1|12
TGTGCCAGCAGTGTCAGGGGCGATGAGCAGTTCTTC
CASSVRGDEQFF
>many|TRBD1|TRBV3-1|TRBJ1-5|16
TGTGCCAGCAGCCAAAGGGGACAGGGAGGGAGTCAGCCCCAGCATTTT
CASSQRGQGGSQPQHF
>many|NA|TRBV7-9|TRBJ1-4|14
TGTGCCAGCAGTCGGCTCCCGGGTAATGAAAAACTGTTTTTT
CASSRLPGNEKLFF
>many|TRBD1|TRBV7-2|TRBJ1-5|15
TGTGCCAGCAGTTCCAGACAGGGGGCAGATCAGCCCCAGCATTTT
CASSSRQGADQPQHF
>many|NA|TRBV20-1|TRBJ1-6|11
TGCAGTGCCCGCCTTAATTCACCCCTCCACTTT
CSARLNSPLHF
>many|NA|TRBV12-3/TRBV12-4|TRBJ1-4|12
TGTGCCAGCAGTTTAGGGCAGGGTCGGGTGTTTTTT
CASSLGQGRVFF
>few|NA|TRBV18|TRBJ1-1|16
TGTGCCAGCTCACCAGGGTTAGCAGGGTTGAACACTGAAGCTTTCTTT
CASSPGLAGLNTEAFF
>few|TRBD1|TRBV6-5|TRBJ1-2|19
TGTGCCAGCAGTTACTTTCCCCGACGAGGGGGCACGCCTCGCGAGGGCTACACCTTC
CASSYFPRRGGTPREGYTF
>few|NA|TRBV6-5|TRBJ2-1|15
TGTGCCAGCAGTTACGCCGGGACTCCTTACAATGAGCAGTTCTTC
CASSYAGTPYNEQFF
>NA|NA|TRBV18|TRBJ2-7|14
TGTGCCAGCTCACCACCGGGGATAACGCACGAGCAGTACTTC
CASSPPGITHEQYF
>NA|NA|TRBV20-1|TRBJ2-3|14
TGCAGTGCTGTGGGACGAGGTGGCACAGATACGCAGTATTTT
CSAVGRGGTDTQYF
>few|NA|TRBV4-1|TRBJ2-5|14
TGCGCCAGCAGCCAAGTATGGCCCGGAGAGACCCAGTACTTC
CASSQVWPGETQYF
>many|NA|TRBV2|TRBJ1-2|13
TGTGCCAGCAGTTGGGAGGGAAACTATGGCTACACCTTC
CASSWEGNYGYTF
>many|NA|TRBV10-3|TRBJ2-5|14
TGTGCCATCAGTCCCCGGAACACCCAAGAGACCCAGTACTTC
CAISPRNTQETQYF
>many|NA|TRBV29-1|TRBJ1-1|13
TGCAGCGTTGAAGAGGCAGGGAACACTGAAGCTTTCTTT
CSVEEAGNTEAFF